This passage covers 2 T cell receptor beta chains from one sample sequenced in a study of identical twins. TCRdb analysed the 5' RACE reads with MiXCR anew, one entry per CDR3 protein. The table includes fewer than 450,000 distinct CDR3 sequences, approximately 10% detected once. The source material was naive T cells sorted from blood. Receptors originate from a woman aged 50 to 65 in good health.

Only a few counts were recorded for this clonotype. The V gene is TRBV29-1, the J gene TRBJ2-1; D not resolved. Germline V CDR1 and CDR2: SQVTM, ANQGSEA. The CDR3 spans 11 residues. The V end lost 0 bases, the J end lost 10 bases, and 7 bases lay between the germline ends. CDR3 DNA sequence: TGCAGCGTTGAAGAGGTGGACGAGCAGTTCTTC. This sequence encodes CSVEEVDEQFF.

This clonotype was counted a few times. The chain combines TRBV2 with TRBJ2-4; D possibly corresponds to TRBD1 (5 bases). The CDR3 consists of 12 residues. Germline CDR1 and CDR2: SNHLY and FYNNEI. The ends were cut back, 6 bases at V and 8 bases at J, with 11 bases in the middle. This chain's CDR3 is CASRTIGDIQYF. DNA for the CDR3: TGTGCCAGCAGGACCATAGGGGACATTCAGTACTTC.